Described below is a single T cell receptor beta chain sequence and its context. What it binds is unknown. The entry originates in a study of cytomegalovirus exposure and HLA in healthy donors. Turning to the study itself: The same platform was used for the 90 to 150 validation repertoires as for the roughly 660 first-cohort repertoires, as reported in a later analysis. General observations from the study: The study labeled 150 or so TCR beta chains cytomegalovirus-associated. First-cohort TCR clusters tended to co-occur in the 90 to 150 validation repertoires, a later analysis found.

Only in-frame clones appear in the TCRdb table, and some are missing; sequencing was by immunoSEQ multiplex PCR. The table lists fewer than 150,000 clones, roughly four fifths of them singletons. This CDR3 comprises 16 residues. The germline V and J ends were trimmed by 2 bases and 2 bases, with 15 bases remaining between them. Germline CDR1 LGHNA, CDR2 YSLEER. The donors were in the roughly 120-subject validation cohort; that cohort was separate from the approximately 730-subject first cohort. Source material: PBMCs. V and J are TRBV4-3 and TRBJ1-2; D might be TRBD1 (5 bases). This TCR derives from a young man in good health and CMV-seropositive. The CDR3 sequence is CASSQTLTELNYGYTF. Here the CDR3 DNA reads TGCGCCAGCAGCCAAACTCTGACAGAACTCAACTATGGCTACACCTTC.